The clone carrying this T cell receptor (beta chain) was detected only a few times. What it recognizes is unknown. The data derive from a study of a mutant IDH1 vaccine in newly diagnosed glioma. V lost 3 bases and J lost 2; bases outside the gene matches: 7. The CDR3 runs 16 residues. Germline V gives CDR1 SEHNR, CDR2 FQNEAQ (reference sequence). Indicated time point: week 35, safety follow-up. Vaccine doses each comprised 300 ug of mutant IDH1 20-mer peptide, with topical imiquimod. Clones were read by immunoSEQ multiplex PCR, and TCRdb kept only the in-frame ones, dropping some. The sample includes around 57,000 clones, roughly 84% of them seen just once.

V is TRBV7-9 and J is TRBJ1-1; 9 bases map to TRBD1. This specimen consisted of PBMCs, obtained from a glioma patient whose treatment included an IDH1 peptide vaccine. This TCR was recovered from a man in his thirties or forties with glioma. For the CDR3, the DNA is TGTGCCAGCAGCTTGGGCAGGGGACAGGGAAACACTGAAGCTTTCTTT. Protein sequence: CASSLGRGQGNTEAFF.